A selection of T cell receptor beta chains follows, all from one sample in a study of shared T cell receptors in the human thymus. Measured with immunoSEQ multiplex PCR; TCRdb has only the in-frame clones, and not every one. The sample comprises hundreds of thousands of clones, about 84% of which are singletons, and 0.013% rests with the top ten. The same data also went into a second study, on human thymus T cells.

The sequenced material came from thymocytes. The receptors were sampled from a boy less than two years old with a congenital heart defect. Both conserved end residues are part of each CDR3. A D gene is named only where the DNA matches it firmly. Clone size is shown for a subset of rows, as once, few, many or a class of expanded clone.

>TRBV4-3|NA|TRBJ1-1|NA
TGCGCCAGCAGCCAAGGCGGTTTGAACACTGAAGCTTTCTTT
CASSQGGLNTEAFF
>TRBV6-6|NA|TRBJ2-1|TRBD2
TGTGCCAGCAGTCGCGGGACTAGCCTCTGGAATGAGCAGTTCTTC
CASSRGTSLWNEQFF
>TRBV14|few|TRBJ2-1|NA
TGTGCCAGCAGCCAAGCCGGGGGTCACAATGAGCAGTTCTTC
CASSQAGGHNEQFF
>TRBV6-6|NA|TRBJ2-4|NA
TGTGCCAGCAGTCCGCAGGGATTAAGGGCCAAAAACATTCAGTACTTC
CASSPQGLRAKNIQYF
>TRBV11-3|NA|TRBJ2-1|NA
TGTGCCAGCAGCCCTCGGGGTAACAATGAGCAGTTCTTC
CASSPRGNNEQFF
>TRBV27|NA|TRBJ1-2|NA
TGTGCCAGCAGTCCTAAAAAGGAGAGGAGGTATGGCTACACCTTC
CASSPKKERRYGYTF
>TRBV28|NA|TRBJ2-7|TRBD1
TGTGCCAGCAGTATGGGAAGAGGACAGGGGAACTACGAGCAGTACTTC
CASSMGRGQGNYEQYF
>TRBV27|NA|TRBJ2-3|TRBD1
TGTGCCAGCCGGGACAGGGGCACAGATACGCAGTATTTT
CASRDRGTDTQYF
>TRBV19|NA|TRBJ1-1|TRBD1
TGTGCCAGTAGTGGGACAGAGAACACTGAAGCTTTCTTT
CASSGTENTEAFF
>TRBV6-1|NA|TRBJ2-1|NA
TGTGCCAGCAGTGAAGGGAGGTACTCCTACAATGAGCAGTTCTTC
CASSEGRYSYNEQFF
>TRBV7-2|NA|TRBJ1-2|NA
TGTGCCAGCAGCTTATTACGGTACTATGGCTACACCTTC
CASSLLRYYGYTF
>TRBV15|NA|TRBJ1-5|TRBD1
TGTGCCACCAGGCCTAAGGGACAGTTTAGCAATCAGCCCCAGCATTTT
CATRPKGQFSNQPQHF
>TRBV27|NA|TRBJ2-7|NA
TGTGCCAGCAGTTTATCGATTAGGGGATGCGAGCAGTACTTC
CASSLSIRGCEQYF
>TRBV6-5|NA|TRBJ2-7|NA
TGTGCCAGCAGCCCAAACGAGGTTTCCAACGAGCAGTACTTC
CASSPNEVSNEQYF
>TRBV19|NA|TRBJ1-5|TRBD1
TGTGCCAGTAGTATGTCTCGGGACAGGGGAACAAATCAGCCCCAGCATTTT
CASSMSRDRGTNQPQHF
>TRBV15|few|TRBJ2-1|NA
TGTGCCACCAGCAGAGAGGACTTTGGTCCCAATGAGCAGTTCTTC
CATSREDFGPNEQFF